This note documents a single T cell receptor (beta chain) sequence. This sample was included in a study of blood T cell repertoires in COVID-19. Study summary: Acute-phase and convalescent COVID-19 samples originated in the United States, Italy and Spain. T cells, B-cell-depleted T cells, or PBMCs supplied cDNA or gDNA.

Sequencing used immunoSEQ multiplex PCR; TCRdb keeps in-frame clones, though not all of them. The data hold tens of thousands of clones, with around 85% observed a single time. This CDR3 region has 15 residues. Germline lookup yields CDR1 SGHRS and CDR2 YFSETQ. J gave up 7 bases and V 0 bases, and 3 bases lay outside the gene matches. This chain links TRBV5-1 with TRBJ1-4; 10 bases map to TRBD1. This sequence originates from a woman aged 60 to 75 with COVID-19, enrolled during active disease. Sequenced input: peripheral blood. In DNA form, the CDR3 reads TGCGCCAGCAGCTTGGGGGACAGGGGTGGTGAAAAACTGTTTTTT. This codes for CASSLGDRGGEKLFF. The full variable domain, with the rest looked up from reference TRBV5-1 and TRBJ1-4, is KAGVTQTPRYLIKTRGQQVTLSCSPISGHRSVSWYQQTPGQGLQFLFEYFSETQRNKGNFPGRFSGRQFSNSRSEMNVSTLELGDSALYLCASSLGDRGGEKLFFGSGTQLSVL.